These T cell receptor beta chains were read from a single sample in a study of cytomegalovirus exposure and HLA in healthy donors. Here immunoSEQ multiplex PCR was the method, and the copy in TCRdb shows in-frame clones only, minus some. The sample has around 100,000 clones; roughly 72% are singletons. The sequenced sample consisted of PBMCs. All receptors come from a middle-aged woman in good health and CMV-seropositive. Both conserved end residues are part of each CDR3. A D gene is named only where the DNA matches it firmly. Size is omitted from some rows. Given values are once, few, many or a class for expanded clones.

13	TRBJ2-1	NA	TRBV7-9	NA	TGTGCCAGCAGCCCCGTTGCGGCGGGTGAGCAGTTCTTC	CASSPVAAGEQFF
13	TRBJ2-4	NA	TRBV18	NA	TGTGCCAGCTCACCGGGCGTTCTAAACATTCAGTACTTC	CASSPGVLNIQYF
15	TRBJ1-6	NA	TRBV27	NA	TGTGCCAGCAGTCCCCGGACAGAGCCCAATTCACCCCTCCACTTT	CASSPRTEPNSPLHF
15	TRBJ2-1	NA	TRBV19	TRBD2	TGTGCCAGTAGCCTTCTAGCGGGGTCCTACAATGAGCAGTTCTTC	CASSLLAGSYNEQFF
13	TRBJ1-1	NA	TRBV7-9	NA	TGTGCCAGCAGCTTTTCCCAGAACACTGAAGCTTTCTTT	CASSFSQNTEAFF
13	TRBJ1-2	NA	TRBV18	NA	TGTGCCAGCTCACCGGAGACAGACTATGGCTACACCTTC	CASSPETDYGYTF
19	TRBJ2-1	NA	TRBV21-1	NA	TGTGCCAGCAGCACGGGATTCGGGGACAGGGATTTCTCCTACAATGAGCAGTTCTTC	CASSTGFGDRDFSYNEQFF
15	TRBJ2-7	NA	TRBV5-1	NA	TGCGCCAGCAGCTTGGATTGGGGCCCTCACTACGAGCAGTACTTC	CASSLDWGPHYEQYF
15	TRBJ2-7	few	TRBV2	TRBD2	TGTGCCAGCAGTGAAGCTTGGGAGGGGAGGTACGAGCAGTACTTC	CASSEAWEGRYEQYF
13	TRBJ1-5	NA	TRBV5-8	TRBD1	TGTGCCAGCAACAACAGGGGGAATCAGCCCCAGCATTTT	CASNNRGNQPQHF
13	TRBJ1-1	NA	TRBV2	NA	TGTGCCAGCAGCGGCACAGCTTACACTGAAGCTTTCTTT	CASSGTAYTEAFF
17	TRBJ1-5	NA	TRBV30	NA	TGTGCCTGGAGTATGAGCGGGGGGTGGTACAAGGATCAGCCCCAGCATTTT	CAWSMSGGWYKDQPQHF
20	TRBJ2-2	NA	TRBV21-1	NA	TGTGCCAGCAGCAAAAACCGTGGCGGCGGGGACCTCACTAACACCGGGGAGCTGTTTTTT	CASSKNRGGGDLTNTGELFF
14	TRBJ2-2	few	TRBV27	NA	TGTGCCAGCAGTCCCGGGTGGGGGGCCGGGGAGCTGTTTTTT	CASSPGWGAGELFF
15	TRBJ1-5	NA	TRBV30	NA	TGTGCCTGGAGTGTGGGAGATAACTCCAATCAGCCCCAGCATTTT	CAWSVGDNSNQPQHF
13	TRBJ1-1	NA	TRBV30	TRBD1	TGTGCCTGGAGAGACAGGGGGGTTACTGAAGCTTTCTTT	CAWRDRGVTEAFF
14	TRBJ2-1	NA	TRBV9	NA	TGTGCCAGCAGCGCCCACGGCTCCTACAATGAGCAGTTCTTC	CASSAHGSYNEQFF
14	TRBJ1-1	NA	TRBV16	NA	TGTGCCAGCAGCCAATGGACAGACGGGTCTGAAGCTTTCTTT	CASSQWTDGSEAFF
15	TRBJ1-2	NA	TRBV6-6	TRBD1	TGTGCCAGCAGTGACGGACAGGGGATCGACTATGGCTACACCTTC	CASSDGQGIDYGYTF
17	TRBJ2-1	NA	TRBV7-9	TRBD1	TGTGCCAGCAGCTTTCCGTCGGACAGGGGGCTCTACAATGAGCAGTTCTTC	CASSFPSDRGLYNEQFF
15	TRBJ2-2	NA	TRBV19	NA	TGTGCCAGTAGTGTGAAAGGGGGGGCAACCGGGGAGCTGTTTTTT	CASSVKGGATGELFF
13	TRBJ1-2	NA	TRBV13	NA	TGTGCCAGCAGTTATGGGACACGACGTGGCTACACCTTC	CASSYGTRRGYTF